This T cell receptor (beta chain) emerged from a study of patients and donors after allogeneic stem cell transplantation. CDR1 is SGHTA, CDR2 FQGTGA, per germline. CDR3 length: 15 residues. V was clipped by 0 bases and J by 5 bases, with 11 bases between them. TCRdb itself ran the RT-PCR reads through MiXCR, one entry per CDR3 protein. This table holds about 200,000 distinct CDR3 sequences, about 37% found once. The rearrangement uses TRBV7-3 and TRBJ2-1; D call uncertain. The sample was blood, either unsorted or a sorted T cell fraction (not recorded which). This sequence originates from a human donor who was either an allogeneic HSCT recipient or a stem cell or donor lymphocyte infusion donor (not recorded which). It is not recorded whose cells these are; they may come from a transplant donor. DNA for the CDR3: TGTGCCAGCAGCTTAACAGGCTCCCCTAACAATGAGCAGTTCTTC. It encodes CASSLTGSPNNEQFF.